The rows below give T cell receptor beta chains drawn from one sample of a study of control samples from healthy donors and cancer patients. The method was immunoSEQ multiplex PCR; TCRdb's version includes in-frame clones alone and lacks a portion of them. The sample lists tens of thousands of clones, over 75% seen once, with around 5.4% in the top ten. The sample consisted of blood. The receptors derive from a woman in her fifties or sixties in good health. Both conserved end residues are part of each CDR3. Each record gives: V gene, clone size, D gene, J gene, CDR3 DNA, CDR3 protein. A D gene is named only where the DNA matches it firmly. For some rows the clone size is stated as once, few or many, or as a class when expanded; others skip it.

TRBV12-3/TRBV12-4	NA	NA	TRBJ2-7	TGTGCCAGCAGTCGGGGTTACGAGCAGTACTTC	CASSRGYEQYF
TRBV11-2	NA	NA	TRBJ1-5	TGTGCCAGCAGCTTCGCAGGGGGCAATCAGCCCCAGCATTTT	CASSFAGGNQPQHF
TRBV3-1/TRBV3-2	NA	NA	TRBJ1-3	TGTGCCAGCAGCCAAGTTGTCAGGTGGGGTTCTGGAAACACCATATATTTT	CASSQVVRWGSGNTIYF
TRBV2	NA	TRBD2	TRBJ2-3	TGTGCCAGCAGTGTACTAGCGGGGGGCACCTATACGCAGTATTTT	CASSVLAGGTYTQYF
TRBV7-2	many	NA	TRBJ1-5	TGTGCCAGCAGCGTACTCAATCAGCCCCAGCATTTT	CASSVLNQPQHF
TRBV5-6	NA	NA	TRBJ1-1	TGTGCCAGCAGCGGGTACATGGAGACTGAAGCTTTCTTT	CASSGYMETEAFF
TRBV5-1	NA	NA	TRBJ2-3	TGCGCCAGCAGCTTGGGTGATACGCAGTATTTT	CASSLGDTQYF
TRBV29-1	NA	TRBD1	TRBJ1-1	TGCAGCGTTAAAAAAGGACAGGGGAATACTGAAGCTTTCTTT	CSVKKGQGNTEAFF
TRBV28	once	TRBD1	TRBJ1-1	TGTGCCAGCAGAGCGACAGGGAGGGCTTTCTTT	CASRATGRAFF
TRBV3-1/TRBV3-2	NA	NA	TRBJ1-4	TGTGCCAGCAGCGGTCACAGGGATTCCTCTGAAAAACTGTTTTTT	CASSGHRDSSEKLFF
TRBV9	NA	TRBD2	TRBJ2-7	TGTGCCAGCAGCGTAGGTGGCGGGGGGGGGTACGAGCAGTACTTC	CASSVGGGGGYEQYF
TRBV12-3/TRBV12-4	NA	NA	TRBJ1-2	TGTGCCAGCAGTTTAAGGCAGACGGGGGACTACACCTTC	CASSLRQTGDYTF
TRBV29-1	NA	NA	TRBJ1-2	TGCAGCGTTGAAGCGGCCCAGCAGGGCTACACCTTC	CSVEAAQQGYTF
TRBV13	NA	NA	TRBJ2-1	TGTGCCAGCAGAAACAGGGAGCGGGAGCAGTTCTTC	CASRNREREQFF
TRBV19	NA	NA	TRBJ1-5	TGTGCCAGTAAACGAGGGGGTCTAGAGCAGCCCCAGCATTTT	CASKRGGLEQPQHF
TRBV18	NA	NA	TRBJ2-1	TGTGCCAGCCCACCAGAGACAGGAGGGGGTGAGCAGTTCTTC	CASPPETGGGEQFF
TRBV24-1	NA	NA	TRBJ2-1	TGTGCCACCAGTGATAGCGCTAGCAGGCGGAATGAGCAGTTCTTC	CATSDSASRRNEQFF
TRBV6-4	NA	NA	TRBJ1-3	TGTGCCAGCGTACCCCGGGCCCGTGTCCACCCTATCTCTGGAAACACCATATATTTT	CASVPRARVHPISGNTIYF
TRBV21-1	NA	NA	TRBJ1-4	TGTGCCAGCACCCACCACTCAGGGCGCAATGAAAAACTGTTTTTT	CASTHHSGRNEKLFF
TRBV6-5	NA	TRBD1	TRBJ1-6	TGTGCCAGCACCAGGGGGGCACAGGCGGGTTCACCCCTCCACTTT	CASTRGAQAGSPLHF
TRBV18	NA	NA	TRBJ1-3	TGTGCCAGCTCACCATACAACTCTGGAAACACCATATATTTT	CASSPYNSGNTIYF
TRBV5-1	NA	NA	TRBJ1-1	TGCGCCAGCAGCTTCGAGGGGAAAACTGAAGCTTTCTTT	CASSFEGKTEAFF
TRBV11-2	NA	NA	TRBJ2-2	TGTGCCAGCAGCTTATTGACTAATAAATACACCGGGGAGCTGTTTTTT	CASSLLTNKYTGELFF
TRBV6-5	NA	TRBD2	TRBJ2-3	TGTGCCAGCAGTTACTCGACTTTGCAGGGAGGGGATACGCAGTATTTT	CASSYSTLQGGDTQYF
TRBV29-1	NA	NA	TRBJ1-2	TGCAGCGTTGAGGAGCCGTGGGATGGCTACACCTTC	CSVEEPWDGYTF
TRBV18	NA	NA	TRBJ2-3	TGTGCCAGCTCACCGACTGGCCCAGATACGCAGTATTTT	CASSPTGPDTQYF
TRBV5-1	NA	NA	TRBJ1-1	TGCGCCAGCAGCTTGGACGGCTTTACTAGTGGCACTGAAGCTTTCTTT	CASSLDGFTSGTEAFF
TRBV3-1/TRBV3-2	NA	TRBD2	TRBJ2-1	TGTGCCAGCGTGGAGGCGGGGGGTGAGCAGTTCTTC	CASVEAGGEQFF
TRBV5-1	NA	NA	TRBJ1-1	TGCGCCAGCAGCTTAGGTTCAGGAGGGTCTTGGAACACTGAAGCTTTCTTT	CASSLGSGGSWNTEAFF
TRBV3-1/TRBV3-2	once	NA	TRBJ2-2	TGTGCCAGCAGCCAGAGCCACTCAACCGGGGAGCTGTTTTTT	CASSQSHSTGELFF
TRBV10-3	once	NA	TRBJ2-1	TGTGCCATCAGTGGGGGGTCCTACAATGAGCAGTTCTTC	CAISGGSYNEQFF
TRBV4-2	NA	TRBD2	TRBJ2-3	TGTGCCAGCAGCCTCATAGGACTAGCGGGAGGCACAGATACGCAGTATTTT	CASSLIGLAGGTDTQYF
TRBV18	NA	NA	TRBJ1-1	TGTGCCAGCTCACAGGGGTTGGGGAACACTGAAGCTTTCTTT	CASSQGLGNTEAFF
TRBV2	NA	NA	TRBJ2-2	TGTGCCAGCACGGTGGAGGGAAGGAACACCGGGGAGCTGTTTTTT	CASTVEGRNTGELFF
TRBV5-1	once	NA	TRBJ2-4	TGCGCCAGCAGCCCGCTTCAGGGGCGAGTAAACATTCAGTACTTC	CASSPLQGRVNIQYF
TRBV5-6	NA	NA	TRBJ1-3	TGTGCCAGCAGACCGGACGCTGGAAACACCATATATTTT	CASRPDAGNTIYF
TRBV5-1	NA	NA	TRBJ2-3	TGCGCCAGCAGCTCCTTCCTGGACGGGGCGTCCACAGATACGCAGTATTTT	CASSSFLDGASTDTQYF
TRBV3-1/TRBV3-2	once	NA	TRBJ2-7	TGTGCCAGCAGCCATGGCAGGGGAGAGCAGTACTTC	CASSHGRGEQYF
TRBV14	NA	NA	TRBJ1-2	TGTGCCAGCAGCCAAGGCGCGACGGGGGTCTATGGCTACACCTTC	CASSQGATGVYGYTF
TRBV9	few	TRBD1	TRBJ1-3	TGTGCCAGCAGCGTGTCCGGGGACAGGGGGCTTAGCATATATTTT	CASSVSGDRGLSIYF
TRBV6-5	NA	TRBD1	TRBJ2-3	TGTGCCAGCATTATACAGGGGGGAAGCACAGATACGCAGTATTTT	CASIIQGGSTDTQYF
TRBV27	NA	NA	TRBJ1-4	TGTGCCAGCAGTTTATCGAGCTCAACTAATGAAAAACTGTTTTTT	CASSLSSSTNEKLFF
TRBV3-1/TRBV3-2	NA	NA	TRBJ2-1	TGTGCCAGCAGTCCCTCAGGACGCTCGGGTGAGCAGTTCTTC	CASSPSGRSGEQFF
TRBV9	NA	NA	TRBJ2-3	TGTGCCAGCAGCGTAGTCTTTGGAGATACGCAGTATTTT	CASSVVFGDTQYF
TRBV5-1	NA	TRBD2	TRBJ2-7	TGCGCCAGCAGCGATCGACTAGCGGGGGGGCCGGAGGTGAACGAGCAGTACTTC	CASSDRLAGGPEVNEQYF
TRBV2	NA	NA	TRBJ1-2	TGTGCCAGCAGGGGGGATTTATACACCGACGGCTATGGCTACACCTTC	CASRGDLYTDGYGYTF
TRBV18	NA	NA	TRBJ1-1	TGTGCCAGCACCCAGATTGATGAAGCTTTCTTT	CASTQIDEAFF
TRBV7-2	NA	TRBD2	TRBJ2-1	TGTGCCAGCAGCTCCCGACTAGCGGGGGGCGAGCAGTTCTTC	CASSSRLAGGEQFF
TRBV11-2	NA	NA	TRBJ2-6	TGTGCCAGCAGCTTAGGGTTTGGCTCTGGGGCCAACGTCCTGACTTTC	CASSLGFGSGANVLTF